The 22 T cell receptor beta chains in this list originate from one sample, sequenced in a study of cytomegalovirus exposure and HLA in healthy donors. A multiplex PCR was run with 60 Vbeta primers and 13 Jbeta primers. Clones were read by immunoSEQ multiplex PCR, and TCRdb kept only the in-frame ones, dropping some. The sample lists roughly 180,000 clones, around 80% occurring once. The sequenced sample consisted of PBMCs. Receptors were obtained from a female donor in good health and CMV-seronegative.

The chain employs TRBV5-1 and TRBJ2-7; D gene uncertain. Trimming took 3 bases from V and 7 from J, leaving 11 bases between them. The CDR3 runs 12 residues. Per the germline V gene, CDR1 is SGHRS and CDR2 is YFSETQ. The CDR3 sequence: CASSSTQAEQYF. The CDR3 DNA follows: TGCGCCAGCAGCTCCACTCAGGCGGAGCAGTACTTC.

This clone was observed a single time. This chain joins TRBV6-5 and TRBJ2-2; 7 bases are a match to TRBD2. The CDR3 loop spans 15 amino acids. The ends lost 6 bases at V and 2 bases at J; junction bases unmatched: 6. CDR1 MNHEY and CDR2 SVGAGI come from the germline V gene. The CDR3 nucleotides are TGTGCCAGCAGGGGGGGGAGAGGTAACACCGGGGAGCTGTTTTTT. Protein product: CASRGGRGNTGELFF.

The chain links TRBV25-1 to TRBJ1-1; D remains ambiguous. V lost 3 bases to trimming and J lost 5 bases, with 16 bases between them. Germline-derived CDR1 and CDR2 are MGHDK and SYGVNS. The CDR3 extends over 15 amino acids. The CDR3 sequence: CASSDWTAGWTEAFF. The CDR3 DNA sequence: TGTGCCAGCAGTGATTGGACTGCTGGGTGGACTGAAGCTTTCTTT.

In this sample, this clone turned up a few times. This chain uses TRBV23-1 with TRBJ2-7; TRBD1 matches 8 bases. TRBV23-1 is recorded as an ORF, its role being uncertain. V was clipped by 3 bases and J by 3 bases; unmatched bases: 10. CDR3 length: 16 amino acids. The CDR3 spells CASSHSDRGGRYEQYF. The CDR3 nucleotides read TGCGCCAGCAGTCACTCCGACAGGGGAGGTCGCTACGAGCAGTACTTC.

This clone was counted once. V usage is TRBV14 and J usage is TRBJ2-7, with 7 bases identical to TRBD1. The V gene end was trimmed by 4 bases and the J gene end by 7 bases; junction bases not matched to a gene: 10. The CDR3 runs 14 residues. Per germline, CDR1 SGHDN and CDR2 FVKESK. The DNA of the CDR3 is TGTGCCAGCAGCCGCACGGGACAGTTTGCGGAGCAGTACTTC. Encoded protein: CASSRTGQFAEQYF.

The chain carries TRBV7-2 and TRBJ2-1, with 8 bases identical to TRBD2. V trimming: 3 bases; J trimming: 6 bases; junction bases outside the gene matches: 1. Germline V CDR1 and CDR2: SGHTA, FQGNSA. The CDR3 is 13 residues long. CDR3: CASSFSGGNEQFF. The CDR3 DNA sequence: TGTGCCAGCAGCTTCAGCGGGGGCAATGAGCAGTTCTTC.

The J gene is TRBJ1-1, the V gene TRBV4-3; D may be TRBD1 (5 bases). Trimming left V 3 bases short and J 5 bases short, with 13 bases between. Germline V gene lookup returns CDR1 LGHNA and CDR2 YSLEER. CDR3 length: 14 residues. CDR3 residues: CASSQGRKGTEAFF. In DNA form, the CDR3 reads TGCGCCAGCAGCCAGGGGAGGAAGGGGACTGAAGCTTTCTTT.

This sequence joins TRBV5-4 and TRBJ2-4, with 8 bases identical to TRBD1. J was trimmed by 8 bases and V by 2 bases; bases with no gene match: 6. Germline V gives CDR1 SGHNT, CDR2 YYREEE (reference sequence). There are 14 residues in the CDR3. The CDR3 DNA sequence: TGTGCCAGCAGCTTTGACAGGGGTACAGACATTCAGTACTTC. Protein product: CASSFDRGTDIQYF.

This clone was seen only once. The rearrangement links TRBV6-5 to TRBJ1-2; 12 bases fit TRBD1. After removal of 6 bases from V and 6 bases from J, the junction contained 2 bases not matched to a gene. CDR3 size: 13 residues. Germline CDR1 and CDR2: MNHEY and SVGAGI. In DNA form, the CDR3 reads TGTGCCAGCAGAGGGACAGGGGGCCATGGCTACACCTTC. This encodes CASRGTGGHGYTF.

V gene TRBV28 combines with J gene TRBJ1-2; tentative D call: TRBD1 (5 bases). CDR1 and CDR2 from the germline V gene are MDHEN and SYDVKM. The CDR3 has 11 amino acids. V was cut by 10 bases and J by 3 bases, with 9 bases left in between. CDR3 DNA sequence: TGTGCCACCGAACAGGACTATGGCTACACCTTC. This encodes CATEQDYGYTF.

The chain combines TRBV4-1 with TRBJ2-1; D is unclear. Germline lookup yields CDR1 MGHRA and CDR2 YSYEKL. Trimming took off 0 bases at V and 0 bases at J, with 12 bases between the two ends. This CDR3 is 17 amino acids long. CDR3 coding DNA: TGCGCCAGCAGCCAAGACACCTGGGCGAGCTCCTACAATGAGCAGTTCTTC. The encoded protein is CASSQDTWASSYNEQFF.

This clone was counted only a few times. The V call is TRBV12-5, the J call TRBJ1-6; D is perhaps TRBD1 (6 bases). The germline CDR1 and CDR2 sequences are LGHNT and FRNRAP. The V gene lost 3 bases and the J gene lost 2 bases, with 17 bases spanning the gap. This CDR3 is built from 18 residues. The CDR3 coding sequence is TGTGCTAGTGGTTTCCATCGTTCCCGGGACACCTATAATTCACCCCTCCACTTT. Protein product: CASGFHRSRDTYNSPLHF.

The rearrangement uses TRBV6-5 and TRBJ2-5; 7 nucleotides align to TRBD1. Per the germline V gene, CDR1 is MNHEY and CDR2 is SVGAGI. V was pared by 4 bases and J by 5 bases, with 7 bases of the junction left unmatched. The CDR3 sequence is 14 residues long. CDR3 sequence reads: CASSSRGGVETQYF. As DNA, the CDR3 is TGTGCCAGCAGTTCTCGAGGGGGCGTGGAGACCCAGTACTTC.

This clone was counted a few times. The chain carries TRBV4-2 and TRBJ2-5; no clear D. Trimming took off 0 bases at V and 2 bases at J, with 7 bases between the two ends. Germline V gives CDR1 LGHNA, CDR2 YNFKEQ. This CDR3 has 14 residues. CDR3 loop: CASSQDISQETQYF. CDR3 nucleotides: TGTGCCAGCAGCCAAGATATATCGCAAGAGACCCAGTACTTC.

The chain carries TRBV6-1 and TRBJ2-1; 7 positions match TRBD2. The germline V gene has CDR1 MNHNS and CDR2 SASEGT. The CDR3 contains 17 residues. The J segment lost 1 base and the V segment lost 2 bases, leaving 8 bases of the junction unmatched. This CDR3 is CASSEYRGGSSYNEQFF. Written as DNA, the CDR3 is TGTGCCAGCAGTGAATATCGGGGCGGGAGTTCCTACAATGAGCAGTTCTTC.

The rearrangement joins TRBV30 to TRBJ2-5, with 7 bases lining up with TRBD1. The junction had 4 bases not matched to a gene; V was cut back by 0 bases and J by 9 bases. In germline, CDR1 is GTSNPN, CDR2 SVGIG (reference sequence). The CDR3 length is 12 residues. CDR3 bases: TGTGCCTGGAGTGTAACAGGGGAAGCCCAGTACTTC. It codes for CAWSVTGEAQYF.

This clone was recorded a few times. CDR3 loop: CASSMGPGDTQYF. The DNA for the CDR3 is TGTGCCAGTAGTATGGGTCCGGGAGATACGCAGTATTTT. The V call is TRBV19, the J call TRBJ2-3; D remains unclear. CDR3 length: 13 amino acids. Looked up from germline, CDR1 is LNHDA and CDR2 is SQIVND (reference sequence). V lost 3 bases and J 5 bases, leaving 9 bases between the germline ends.

The DNA of the CDR3 is TGTGCCAGCAGCCGCCAGACAGGACCCTACGAGCAGTACTTC. Its protein product is CASSRQTGPYEQYF. This sequence joins TRBV28 and TRBJ2-7, with D possibly matching TRBD1 (6 bases). Germline V gene data show CDR1 as MDHEN and CDR2 as SYDVKM. V was shortened by 6 bases and J by 2 bases, with 14 bases between the two germline ends. This CDR3 comprises 14 residues. Supplemented by reference TRBV28 and TRBJ2-7, the full variable domain reads DVKVTQSSRYLVKRTGEKVFLECVQDMDHENMFWYRQDPGLGLRLIYFSYDVKMKEKGDIPEGYSVSREKKERFSLILESASTNQTSMYLCASSRQTGPYEQYFGPGTRLTVT.

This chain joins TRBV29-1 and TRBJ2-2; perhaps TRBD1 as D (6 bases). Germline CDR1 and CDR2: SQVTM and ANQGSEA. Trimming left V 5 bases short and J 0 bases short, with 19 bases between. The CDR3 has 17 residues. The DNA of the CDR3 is TGCAGCGTTTTCGGGCGGAGCGGACAGTCGAACACCGGGGAGCTGTTTTTT. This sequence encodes CSVFGRSGQSNTGELFF.

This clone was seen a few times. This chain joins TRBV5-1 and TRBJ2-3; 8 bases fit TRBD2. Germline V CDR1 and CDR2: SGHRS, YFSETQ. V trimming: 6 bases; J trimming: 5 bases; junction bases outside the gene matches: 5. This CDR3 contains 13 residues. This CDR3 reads CASTSGSLDTQYF. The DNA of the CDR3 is TGCGCCAGCACAAGCGGGAGTCTAGATACGCAGTATTTT.

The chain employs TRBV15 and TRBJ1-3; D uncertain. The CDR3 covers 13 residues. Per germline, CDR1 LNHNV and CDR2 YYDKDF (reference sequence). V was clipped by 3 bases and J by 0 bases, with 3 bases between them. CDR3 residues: CATSSRSGNTIYF. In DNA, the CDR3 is TGTGCCACCAGCAGCCGCTCTGGAAACACCATATATTTT.

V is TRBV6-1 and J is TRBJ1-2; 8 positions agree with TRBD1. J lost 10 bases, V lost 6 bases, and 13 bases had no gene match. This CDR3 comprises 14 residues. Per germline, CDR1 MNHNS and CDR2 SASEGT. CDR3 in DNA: TGTGCCAGCAGACCCCTCCGGGACAGGTCAGTCTACACCTTC. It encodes CASRPLRDRSVYTF.